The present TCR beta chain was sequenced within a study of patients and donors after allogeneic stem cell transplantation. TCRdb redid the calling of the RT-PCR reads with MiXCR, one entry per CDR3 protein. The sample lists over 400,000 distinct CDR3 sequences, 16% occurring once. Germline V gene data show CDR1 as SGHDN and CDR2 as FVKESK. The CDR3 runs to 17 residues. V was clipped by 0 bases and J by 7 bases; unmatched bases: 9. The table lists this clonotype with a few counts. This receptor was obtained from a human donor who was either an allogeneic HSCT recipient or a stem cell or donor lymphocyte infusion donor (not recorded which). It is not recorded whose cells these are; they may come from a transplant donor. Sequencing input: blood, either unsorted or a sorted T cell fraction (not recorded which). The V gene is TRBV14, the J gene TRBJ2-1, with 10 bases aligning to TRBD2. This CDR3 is CASSQDASAGGRNEQFF. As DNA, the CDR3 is TGTGCCAGCAGCCAAGATGCATCAGCGGGAGGGCGAAATGAGCAGTTCTTC.